A selection of T cell receptor beta chains follows, all from one sample in a study of T cells in narcolepsy. TCRdb keeps only in-frame clones here, not all; method: immunoSEQ multiplex PCR. The table lists tens of thousands of clones, approximately 78% of them singletons. Sample: CD45RA- memory CD4+ T cells from PBMCs. The receptors stem from a human donor with narcolepsy. Each CDR3 is given with its conserved first and last residue. Each record gives: J gene, clone size, D gene, V gene, CDR3 length, CDR3 DNA, CDR3 protein. D genes are given only for firm matches. Clone sizes are given selectively: once, few, many, or a class where the clone is expanded.

J: TRBJ2-2
size: NA
D: NA
V: TRBV6-5
length: 13
DNA: TGTGCCAGCAGGGCGAATGGGGGCGGGGAGCTGTTTTTT
CDR3: CASRANGGGELFF

J: TRBJ2-1
size: NA
D: TRBD2
V: TRBV6-5
length: 15
DNA: TGTGCCAGCAGCCGCGGGACTAGCGGGAGCAATGAGCAGTTCTTC
CDR3: CASSRGTSGSNEQFF

J: TRBJ1-1
size: NA
D: NA
V: TRBV6-5
length: 13
DNA: TGTGCCAGCAGTCTCTACACGAACACTGAAGCTTTCTTT
CDR3: CASSLYTNTEAFF

J: TRBJ2-7
size: NA
D: TRBD1
V: TRBV4-3
length: 15
DNA: TGCGCCAGCAGCCAAGACTCGAGGGGGCCCTACGAGCAGTACTTC
CDR3: CASSQDSRGPYEQYF

J: TRBJ1-1
size: NA
D: NA
V: TRBV29-1
length: 13
DNA: TGCAGCGTTGAGGGTCTATTAGCCCGTGAAGCTTTCTTT
CDR3: CSVEGLLAREAFF

J: TRBJ1-5
size: few
D: TRBD1
V: TRBV7-9
length: 11
DNA: TGTGCCAACAGGGGGGGTCAGCCCCAGCATTTT
CDR3: CANRGGQPQHF

J: TRBJ2-7
size: NA
D: TRBD2
V: TRBV10-3
length: 12
DNA: TGTGCCATCAGAACTAGCGGCCTCGAGCAGTACTTC
CDR3: CAIRTSGLEQYF

J: TRBJ2-2
size: NA
D: TRBD2
V: TRBV5-4
length: 18
DNA: TGTGCCAGCAGTCCAGCTAGCGGGGGGGCCCGTAGCACCGGGGAGCTGTTTTTT
CDR3: CASSPASGGARSTGELFF

J: TRBJ2-3
size: NA
D: NA
V: TRBV7-9
length: 16
DNA: TGTGCCAGCAGCTTAGGGCAGGTTCAAAGCACAGATACGCAGTATTTT
CDR3: CASSLGQVQSTDTQYF

J: TRBJ1-6
size: few
D: NA
V: TRBV2
length: 13
DNA: TGTGCCAGCCGGGGACCAACCGACTCACCCCTCCACTTT
CDR3: CASRGPTDSPLHF

J: TRBJ1-1
size: NA
D: NA
V: TRBV5-6
length: 15
DNA: TGTGCCAGCAGCTTGGGGATCGGGGGGAACACTGAGGCTTTCTTT
CDR3: CASSLGIGGNTEAFF

J: TRBJ1-4
size: NA
D: NA
V: TRBV30
length: 13
DNA: TGTGCCTGGAGTGTCAGGACTAATGAAAAACTGTTTTTT
CDR3: CAWSVRTNEKLFF

J: TRBJ2-1
size: once
D: NA
V: TRBV5-1
length: 16
DNA: TGCGCCAGCAGCTTGATGTACGGGGATGGATACAATGAGCAGTTCTTC
CDR3: CASSLMYGDGYNEQFF

J: TRBJ2-7
size: NA
D: NA
V: TRBV30
length: 13
DNA: TGTGCCTGGAGTGTAGCGAGGTCCTACGAGCAGTACTTC
CDR3: CAWSVARSYEQYF

J: TRBJ1-4
size: few
D: NA
V: TRBV29-1
length: 14
DNA: TGCAGCGTCATGCCCGACATAACTAATGAAAAACTGTTTTTT
CDR3: CSVMPDITNEKLFF

J: TRBJ2-5
size: NA
D: TRBD1
V: TRBV7-9
length: 17
DNA: TGTGCCAGCAGCTTAGTGGGAAACAGGGGCTGGGAAGAGACCCAGTACTTC
CDR3: CASSLVGNRGWEETQYF

J: TRBJ1-1
size: NA
D: TRBD1
V: TRBV6-5
length: 15
DNA: TGTGCCAGCAGCGGACAGGGGGTTGCGAACACTGAAGCTTTCTTT
CDR3: CASSGQGVANTEAFF

J: TRBJ2-1
size: NA
D: TRBD2
V: TRBV2
length: 13
DNA: TGTGCCAGCAGTGTGCGGGAGCGTGGTGAGCAGTTCTTC
CDR3: CASSVRERGEQFF

J: TRBJ2-5
size: NA
D: NA
V: TRBV28
length: 13
DNA: TGTGCCAGCAGTTTAGGGCGGGAAGAGACCCAGTACTTC
CDR3: CASSLGREETQYF

J: TRBJ2-7
size: few
D: TRBD1
V: TRBV29-1
length: 13
DNA: TGCAGCGTGGGGACAGGGGGGACCTACGAGCAGTACTTC
CDR3: CSVGTGGTYEQYF

J: TRBJ1-1
size: NA
D: NA
V: TRBV6-1
length: 13
DNA: TGTGCCATCAGAGGGGATTTTAACACTGAAGCTTTCTTT
CDR3: CAIRGDFNTEAFF

J: TRBJ2-1
size: NA
D: NA
V: TRBV11-2
length: 14
DNA: TGTGCCAGCAGCTTAGATGCCGTCGGGGATGAGCAGTTCTTC
CDR3: CASSLDAVGDEQFF

J: TRBJ1-2
size: NA
D: NA
V: TRBV4-3
length: 14
DNA: TGCGCCAGCAGCCAAGAACCCGGAGCCTATGGCTACACCTTC
CDR3: CASSQEPGAYGYTF

J: TRBJ1-1
size: NA
D: NA
V: TRBV5-1
length: 16
DNA: TGCGCCAGCAGCTTGTGGGCCGAAGGAGGGGACACTGAAGCTTTCTTT
CDR3: CASSLWAEGGDTEAFF

J: TRBJ1-6
size: NA
D: TRBD1
V: TRBV6-5
length: 14
DNA: TGTGCCAGCAGTTGGGACAGGGGAGGGTCACCCCTCCACTTT
CDR3: CASSWDRGGSPLHF

J: TRBJ2-7
size: few
D: TRBD2
V: TRBV28
length: 13
DNA: TGTGCCAGCAGGACGAGCGGGAGCGTCGAGCAGTACTTC
CDR3: CASRTSGSVEQYF

J: TRBJ2-5
size: NA
D: NA
V: TRBV25-1
length: 15
DNA: TGTGCCAGCAGTTCCCCGAGCGAATGGGGGGAGACCCAGTACTTC
CDR3: CASSSPSEWGETQYF

J: TRBJ1-2
size: few
D: NA
V: TRBV10-3
length: 13
DNA: TGTGCCATCAGTGATAGTAAGGGCTATGGCTACACCTTC
CDR3: CAISDSKGYGYTF

J: TRBJ1-5
size: NA
D: NA
V: TRBV10-3
length: 13
DNA: TGTGCCATCAGTGAGGGGGGTGATCAGCCCCAGCATTTT
CDR3: CAISEGGDQPQHF

J: TRBJ1-3
size: NA
D: NA
V: TRBV5-1
length: 13
DNA: TGCGCCAGCAGGCCATTCTCTGGAAACACCATATATTTT
CDR3: CASRPFSGNTIYF